This T cell receptor (beta chain) was sequenced during a study of T cells in Graves' hyperthyroidism and ophthalmopathy. Study-wide background: At initial diagnosis, before any treatment had begun, peripheral blood was obtained.

As for this clonotype: Its antigen remains unknown. At one end the junction does not follow the germline gene, possibly because of a read error.

RNA transcripts were the template for amplifying TCR beta CDR3 regions. TCR CDR3 regions were first amplified by RT-PCR with HTBI primers. MiXCR, applied by TCRdb to the multiplex PCR reads, yields one record per CDR3 protein. This sample yields more than 350,000 distinct CDR3 sequences, of which about 15% are seen a single time; roughly 33% belongs to the top ten. The study's findings and limits: Ophthalmopathy could be told apart from stable hyperthyroidism with a 13 V-J model. In the blood, most expanded thyroid clonotypes above 0.001 appeared as well.

Uncontrolled infection, other autoimmune disease, pregnancy or lactation excluded patients. Germline assignment: CDR1 KGHSH and CDR2 LQKENI. The CDR3 runs 16 residues. V and J are TRBV18 and TRBJ2-5; weak D call: TRBD2 (6 bases). Sequenced: blood. This clonotype was sampled from a woman in her 30s with Graves' hyperthyroidism. This CDR3 reads CAGSPIDKTGEETQYF. CDR3 coding DNA: TGTGCCGGCTCACCAATTGACAAGACGGGAGAGGAGACCCAGTACTTC.